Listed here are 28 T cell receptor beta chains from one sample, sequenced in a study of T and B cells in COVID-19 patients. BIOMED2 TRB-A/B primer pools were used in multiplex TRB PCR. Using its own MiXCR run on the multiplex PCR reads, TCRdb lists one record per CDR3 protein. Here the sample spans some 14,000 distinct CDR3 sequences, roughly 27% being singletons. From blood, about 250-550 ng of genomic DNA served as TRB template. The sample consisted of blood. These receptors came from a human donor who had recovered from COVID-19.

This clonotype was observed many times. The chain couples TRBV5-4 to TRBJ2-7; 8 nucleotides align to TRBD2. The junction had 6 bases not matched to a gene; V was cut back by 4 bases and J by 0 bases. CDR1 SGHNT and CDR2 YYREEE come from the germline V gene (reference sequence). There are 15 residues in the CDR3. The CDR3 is CASSVERGSSYEQYF. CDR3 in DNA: TGTGCCAGCAGCGTTGAGCGGGGGAGCTCCTACGAGCAGTACTTC.

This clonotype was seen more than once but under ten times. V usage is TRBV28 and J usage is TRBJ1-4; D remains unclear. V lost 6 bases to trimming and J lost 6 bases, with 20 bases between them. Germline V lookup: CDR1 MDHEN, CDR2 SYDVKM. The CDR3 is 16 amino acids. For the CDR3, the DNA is TGTGCCAGCAGGCCCTTTTTGGGGAGCAACGATGAAAAACTGTTTTTT. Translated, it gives CASRPFLGSNDEKLFF.

As DNA, the CDR3 is TGTGCCAGCAGTGAAAGTATGGGGCAGTACTTC. Translated: CASSESMGQYF. The chain has TRBV6-1 and TRBJ2-7; unclear D gene. The germline V gene has CDR1 MNHNS and CDR2 SASEGT. The CDR3 is 11 residues long. The germline V and J ends were trimmed by 2 bases and 9 bases, with 8 bases remaining between them.

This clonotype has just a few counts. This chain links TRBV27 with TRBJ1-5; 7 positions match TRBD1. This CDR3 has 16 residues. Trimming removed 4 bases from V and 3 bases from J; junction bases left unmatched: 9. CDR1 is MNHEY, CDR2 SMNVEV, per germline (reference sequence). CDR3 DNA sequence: TGTGCCAGCAGTTCGTTGAACAGGGGATACAATCAGCCCCAGCATTTT. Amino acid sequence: CASSSLNRGYNQPQHF.

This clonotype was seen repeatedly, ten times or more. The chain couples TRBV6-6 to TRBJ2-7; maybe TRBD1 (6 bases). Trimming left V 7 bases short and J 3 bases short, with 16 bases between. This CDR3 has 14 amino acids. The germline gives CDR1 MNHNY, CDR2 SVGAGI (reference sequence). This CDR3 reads CASNQGNILYEQYF. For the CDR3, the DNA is TGTGCCAGCAACCAGGGGAATATTCTCTACGAGCAGTACTTC.

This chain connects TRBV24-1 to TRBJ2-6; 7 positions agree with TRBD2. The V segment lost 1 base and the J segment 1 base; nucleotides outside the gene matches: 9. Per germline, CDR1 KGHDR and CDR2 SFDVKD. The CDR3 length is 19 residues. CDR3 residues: CATSDFPKRGRSGANVLTF. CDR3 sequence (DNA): TGTGCCACCAGTGATTTCCCGAAGCGGGGTCGGTCTGGGGCCAACGTCCTGACTTTC.

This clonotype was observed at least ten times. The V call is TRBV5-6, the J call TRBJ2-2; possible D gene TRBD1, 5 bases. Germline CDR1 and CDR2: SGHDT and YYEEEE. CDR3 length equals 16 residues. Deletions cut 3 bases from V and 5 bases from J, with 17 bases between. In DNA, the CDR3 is TGTGCCAGCAGCTCCTTCGGGCAGGGCCCAACCGGGGAGCTGTTTTTT. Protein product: CASSSFGQGPTGELFF.

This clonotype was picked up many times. In DNA form, the CDR3 reads TGTGCCAGCTCACCTTCGGCGACTCCCCGGAAGGACAATGAGCAGTTCTTC. Amino acid sequence: CASSPSATPRKDNEQFF. This sequence joins TRBV18 and TRBJ2-1; D gene uncertain. V lost 3 bases and J 5 bases, leaving 20 bases between the germline ends. The CDR3 covers 17 residues. Germline CDR1 and CDR2: KGHSH and LQKENI.

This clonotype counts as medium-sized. The CDR3 bases are TGTGCCAGCAGCCCCCCGGGACTAGCGGCCTACGAGCAGTACTTC. This codes for CASSPPGLAAYEQYF. The rearrangement links TRBV11-1 to TRBJ2-7, with 11 nucleotides matching TRBD2. The junction had 5 bases not matched to a gene; V was cut back by 5 bases and J by 2 bases. Germline CDR1 reads SGHAT; CDR2 reads FQDESV (reference sequence). The CDR3 runs to 15 residues.

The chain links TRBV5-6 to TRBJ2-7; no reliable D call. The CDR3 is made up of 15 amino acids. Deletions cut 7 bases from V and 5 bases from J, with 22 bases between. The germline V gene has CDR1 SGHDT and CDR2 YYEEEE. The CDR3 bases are TGTGCCAGCTCTGAAGCGTGGGGAAGACTCAACGAGCAGTACTTC. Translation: CASSEAWGRLNEQYF.

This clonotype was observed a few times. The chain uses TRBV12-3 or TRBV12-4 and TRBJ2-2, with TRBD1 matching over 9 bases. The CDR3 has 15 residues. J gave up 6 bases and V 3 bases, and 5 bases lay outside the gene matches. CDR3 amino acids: CASSLGQGGAGELFF. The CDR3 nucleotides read TGTGCCAGCAGTTTGGGACAGGGTGGTGCCGGGGAGCTGTTTTTT.

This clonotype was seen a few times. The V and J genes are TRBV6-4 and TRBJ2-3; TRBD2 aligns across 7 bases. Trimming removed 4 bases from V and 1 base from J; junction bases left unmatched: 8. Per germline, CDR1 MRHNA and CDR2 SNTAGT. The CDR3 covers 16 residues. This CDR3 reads CASSVFGGGGTDTQYF. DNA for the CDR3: TGTGCCAGCAGTGTATTTGGGGGGGGAGGCACAGATACGCAGTATTTT.

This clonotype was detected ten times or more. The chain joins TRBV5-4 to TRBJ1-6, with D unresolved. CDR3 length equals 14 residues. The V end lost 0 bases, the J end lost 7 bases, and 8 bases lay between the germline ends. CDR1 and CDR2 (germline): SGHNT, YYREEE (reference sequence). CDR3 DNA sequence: TGTGCCAGCAGCTTGGACAGATACAATTCACCCCTCCACTTT. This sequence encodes CASSLDRYNSPLHF.

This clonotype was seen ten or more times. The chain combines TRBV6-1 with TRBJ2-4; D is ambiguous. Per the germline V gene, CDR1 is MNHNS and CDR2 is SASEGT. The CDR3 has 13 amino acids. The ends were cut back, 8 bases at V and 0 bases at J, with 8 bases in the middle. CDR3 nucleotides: TGTGCCAGCCGGCTGGGAGCCAAAAACATTCAGTACTTC. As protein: CASRLGAKNIQYF.

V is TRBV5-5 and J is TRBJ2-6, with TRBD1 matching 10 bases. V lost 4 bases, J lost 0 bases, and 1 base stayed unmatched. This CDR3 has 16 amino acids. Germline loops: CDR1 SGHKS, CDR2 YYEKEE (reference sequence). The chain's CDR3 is CASSRTGGSGANVLTF. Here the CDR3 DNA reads TGTGCCAGCAGCCGGACAGGGGGCTCTGGGGCCAACGTCCTGACTTTC.

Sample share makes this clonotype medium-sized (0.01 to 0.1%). DNA of the CDR3: TGTGCCACCAGCAGAGCTACTAGCTCCAATGAGCAGTTCTTC. Protein sequence: CATSRATSSNEQFF. The V and J genes are TRBV15 and TRBJ2-1; D is perhaps TRBD2 (6 bases). The CDR3 runs to 14 residues. The V end lost 1 base, the J end lost 6 bases, and 10 bases lay between the germline ends. CDR1 is LNHNV and CDR2 is YYDKDF in the germline V gene (reference sequence).

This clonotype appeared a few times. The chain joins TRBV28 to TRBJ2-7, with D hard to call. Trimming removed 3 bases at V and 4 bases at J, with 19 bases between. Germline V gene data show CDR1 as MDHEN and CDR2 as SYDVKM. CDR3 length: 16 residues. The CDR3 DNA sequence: TGTGCCAGCAGTTTGTGGCAGGAGACAAGATTTTACGAGCAGTACTTC. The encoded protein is CASSLWQETRFYEQYF.

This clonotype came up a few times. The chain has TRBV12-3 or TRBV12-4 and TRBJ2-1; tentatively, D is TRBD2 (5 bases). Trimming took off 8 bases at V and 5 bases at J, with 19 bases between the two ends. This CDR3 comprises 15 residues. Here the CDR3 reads CASVPPPGSDNEQFF. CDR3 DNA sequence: TGTGCCAGCGTCCCCCCTCCGGGATCCGACAATGAGCAGTTCTTC.

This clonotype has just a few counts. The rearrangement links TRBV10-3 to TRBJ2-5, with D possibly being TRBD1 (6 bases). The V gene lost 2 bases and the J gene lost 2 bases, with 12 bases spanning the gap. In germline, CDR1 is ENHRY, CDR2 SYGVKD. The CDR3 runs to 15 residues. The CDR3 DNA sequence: TGTGCCATCAGTGAGGGGACAATCAGGCAAGAGACCCAGTACTTC. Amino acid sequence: CAISEGTIRQETQYF.

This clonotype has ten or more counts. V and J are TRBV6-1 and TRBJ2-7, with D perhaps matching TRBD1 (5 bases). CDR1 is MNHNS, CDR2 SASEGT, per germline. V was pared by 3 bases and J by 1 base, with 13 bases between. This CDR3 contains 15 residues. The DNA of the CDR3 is TGTGCCAGCAGTGACGACAGCGCTAGTTCCTACGAGCAGTACTTC. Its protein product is CASSDDSASSYEQYF.

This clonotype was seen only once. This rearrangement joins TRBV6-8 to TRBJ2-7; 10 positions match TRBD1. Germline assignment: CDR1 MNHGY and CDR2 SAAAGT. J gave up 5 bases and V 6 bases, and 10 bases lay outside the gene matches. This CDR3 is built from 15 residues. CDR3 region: CASRAGTGAQNEQYF. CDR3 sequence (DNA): TGTGCCAGCAGAGCAGGGACAGGGGCCCAGAACGAGCAGTACTTC.

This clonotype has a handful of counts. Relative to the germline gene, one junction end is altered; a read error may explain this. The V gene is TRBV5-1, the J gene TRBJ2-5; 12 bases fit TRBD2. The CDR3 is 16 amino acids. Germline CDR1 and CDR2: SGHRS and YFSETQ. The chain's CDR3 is CASSPPTSGSKRPQYF. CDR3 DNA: TGTGCCAGCAGCCCTCCGACTAGCGGGAGCAAGAGACCCCAGTACTTC.

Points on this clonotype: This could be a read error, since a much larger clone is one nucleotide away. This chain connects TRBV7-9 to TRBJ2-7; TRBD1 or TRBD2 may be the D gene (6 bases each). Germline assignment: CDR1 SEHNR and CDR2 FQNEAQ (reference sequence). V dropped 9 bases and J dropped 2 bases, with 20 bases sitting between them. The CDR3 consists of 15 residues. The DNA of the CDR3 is TGTGCCAGTAGCACCGGGGGCCGGCCAACCTACGAGCAGTACTTC. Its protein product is CASSTGGRPTYEQYF.

DNA for the CDR3: TGTGCCAGCAGTACAACCCTCACTTGGCTAGAATGGTACGAGCAGTACTTC. Encoded protein: CASSTTLTWLEWYEQYF. The rearrangement uses TRBV2 and TRBJ2-7; D gene uncertain. This CDR3 has 17 residues. Trimming cost V 5 bases and J 4 bases, with 24 bases left between them. Germline CDR1 and CDR2: SNHLY and FYNNEI. Using reference TRBV2 and TRBJ2-7 for the parts outside the CDR3, the full variable domain is EPEVTQTPSHQVTQMGQEVILRCVPISNHLYFYWYRQILGQKVEFLVSFYNNEISEKSEIFDDQFSVERPDGSNFTLKIRSTKLEDSAMYFCASSTTLTWLEWYEQYFGPGTRLTVT.

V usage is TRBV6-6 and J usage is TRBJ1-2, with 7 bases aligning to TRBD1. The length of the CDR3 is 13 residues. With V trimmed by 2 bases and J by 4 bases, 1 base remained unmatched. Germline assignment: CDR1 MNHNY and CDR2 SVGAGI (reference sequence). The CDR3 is CASSYGTVYGYTF. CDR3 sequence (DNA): TGTGCCAGCAGTTACGGGACAGTCTATGGCTACACCTTC.

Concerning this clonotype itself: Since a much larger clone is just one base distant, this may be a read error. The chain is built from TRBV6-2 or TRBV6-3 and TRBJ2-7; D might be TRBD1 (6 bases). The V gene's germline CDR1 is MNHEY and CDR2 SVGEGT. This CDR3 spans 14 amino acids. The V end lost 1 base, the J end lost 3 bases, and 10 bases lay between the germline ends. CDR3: CASSYLIGGYEQYF. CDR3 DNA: TGTGCCAGCAGTTACTTGATAGGGGGCTACGAGCAGTACTTC.

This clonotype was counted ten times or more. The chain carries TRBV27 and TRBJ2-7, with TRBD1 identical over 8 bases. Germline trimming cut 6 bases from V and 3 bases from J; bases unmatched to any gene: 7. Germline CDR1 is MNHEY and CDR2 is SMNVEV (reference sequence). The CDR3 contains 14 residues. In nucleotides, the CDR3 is TGTGCCAGCAGCTCCGGGACAGGTCTCTACGAGCAGTACTTC. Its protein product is CASSSGTGLYEQYF.

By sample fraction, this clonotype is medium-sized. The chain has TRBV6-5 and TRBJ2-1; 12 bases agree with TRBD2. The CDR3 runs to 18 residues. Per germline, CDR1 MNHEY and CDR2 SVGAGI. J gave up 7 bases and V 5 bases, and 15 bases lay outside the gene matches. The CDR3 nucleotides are TGTGCCAGCAGTGCGGGGCTAGCGGGGGGGCCTCGGGGGAATGAGCAGTTCTTC. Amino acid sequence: CASSAGLAGGPRGNEQFF.